The entry that follows covers one TCR beta chain sequence. What it binds is not known. The V gene's germline CDR1 is SQVTM and CDR2 ANQGSEA. With 4 bases clipped from V and 7 bases from J, the junction kept 5 bases outside the gene matches. The CDR3 is made up of 13 amino acids. The entry originates in a study of cytotoxic CD8 clonotypes in ibrutinib-treated CLL. Sequencing was performed with immunoSEQ multiplex PCR; in TCRdb, only in-frame clones are kept and a portion is missing. The table shows around 310,000 clones, with approximately 80% occurring only once. General study results and limits: Stable or contracted on treatment, public clonotypes were also uncommon.

Source: PBMCs, taken before ibrutinib treatment. The chain couples TRBV29-1 to TRBJ2-7, with 12 bases matching TRBD2. The clonotype originates from a human donor with chronic lymphocytic leukemia. The CDR3 DNA reads as TGCAGCGTTGCTAGCGGGAGGGCCAGGGAGCAGTACTTC. Its protein is CSVASGRAREQYF.